The entry that follows covers one T cell receptor (beta chain) sequence. Its antigen is not known. The conserved final phenylalanine or tryptophan is absent from the CDR3, which likely points to a read error. The DNA is omitted, as the CDR3 cannot be located on it reliably, and the CDR3 follows TCRdb's listing. Germline assignment: CDR1 SQVTM and CDR2 ANQGSEA. The CDR3 adds up to 11 amino acids, both ends counted. This sample was taken from a study of T cell repertoires in cytomegalovirus infection. Study overall: CMV infection and matching HLA type were both indicated by public TCR beta signatures. Study-level findings and limits: In two of eight donors, the top clonotype was HLA-C-restricted CMV-specific.

TCRdb redid the calling of the reads with MiXCR, one entry per CDR3 protein. This table has around 250,000 distinct CDR3 sequences, 15% to 20% appearing once. The sequence was collected from a human donor in good health (CMV status not recorded). Some clones in this sample may be carry-over from other donors' samples. The V gene is TRBV29-1, the J gene TRBJ1-2. The source material was CD8+ T cells from PBMCs. The CDR3 loop is CSVEGAGDVEV.